The subject of this entry is one T cell receptor (beta chain). This specimen comes from a study of technical replicates of blood from a few donors. Clones were read by immunoSEQ multiplex PCR, and TCRdb kept only the in-frame ones, dropping some. In the table there are around 74,000 clones, 65% to 90% of which are singletons. The CDR3 runs 15 residues. From germline, CDR1 is SGHVS and CDR2 FQNEAQ. The ends were cut back, 5 bases at V and 8 bases at J, with 18 bases in the middle. The sequence came from a human donor in good health. Some clones in this sample may be carry-over from other donors' samples. The V call is TRBV7-8, the J call TRBJ1-4, with a weak D call TRBD1 (6 bases). The sample consisted of PBMCs. DNA for the CDR3: TGTGCCAGCAGCCCAGGACGTTGGACAGCCGAAAAACTGTTTTTT. It is translated as CASSPGRWTAEKLFF.